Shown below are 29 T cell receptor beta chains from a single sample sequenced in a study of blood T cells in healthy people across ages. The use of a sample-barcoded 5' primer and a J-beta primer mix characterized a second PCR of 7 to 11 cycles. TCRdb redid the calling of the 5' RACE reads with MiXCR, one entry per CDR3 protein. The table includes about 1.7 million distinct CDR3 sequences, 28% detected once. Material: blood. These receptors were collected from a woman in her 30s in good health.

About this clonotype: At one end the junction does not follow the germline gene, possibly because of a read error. DNA of the CDR3: TGTGCCAGCAGTCAGGGGACAGGCAATTCACCCCTCTACTTT. It yields the protein CASSQGTGNSPLYF. The rearrangement links TRBV6-6 to TRBJ1-6; 8 positions match TRBD1. CDR1 and CDR2 (germline): MNHNY, SVGAGI (reference sequence). This CDR3 is 14 amino acids long.

As DNA, the CDR3 is TGTGCCAGCAGTTTCTTGGCTAGCGGGGGGGGTGAGCAGTTCTTC. Translation: CASSFLASGGGEQFF. The gene calls are TRBV27 and TRBJ2-1; 12 bases align to TRBD2. Trimming took 3 bases from V and 9 from J; bases not matched to a gene: 6. CDR3 length equals 15 residues. The V gene's germline CDR1 is MNHEY and CDR2 SMNVEV (reference sequence).

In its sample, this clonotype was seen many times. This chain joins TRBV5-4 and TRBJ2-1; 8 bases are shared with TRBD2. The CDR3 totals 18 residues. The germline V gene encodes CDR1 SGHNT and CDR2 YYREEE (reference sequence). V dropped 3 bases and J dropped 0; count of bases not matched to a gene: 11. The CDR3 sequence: CASSWTTSGDSSYNEQFF. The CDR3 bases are TGTGCCAGCAGCTGGACAACTAGCGGCGATAGCTCCTACAATGAGCAGTTCTTC.

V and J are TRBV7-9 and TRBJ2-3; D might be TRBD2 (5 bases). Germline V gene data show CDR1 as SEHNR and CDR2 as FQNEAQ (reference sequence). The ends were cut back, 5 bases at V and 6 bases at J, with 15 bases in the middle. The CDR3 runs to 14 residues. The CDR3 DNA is TGTGCCAGCAGCCCCGAACTAGGATTGGATACGCAGTATTTT. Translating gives CASSPELGLDTQYF. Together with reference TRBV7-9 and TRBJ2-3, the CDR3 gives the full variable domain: DTGVSQNPRHKITKRGQNVTFRCDPISEHNRLYWYRQTLGQGPEFLTYFQNEAQLEKSRLLSDRFSAERPKGSFSTLEIQRTEQGDSAMYLCASSPELGLDTQYFGPGTRLTVL.

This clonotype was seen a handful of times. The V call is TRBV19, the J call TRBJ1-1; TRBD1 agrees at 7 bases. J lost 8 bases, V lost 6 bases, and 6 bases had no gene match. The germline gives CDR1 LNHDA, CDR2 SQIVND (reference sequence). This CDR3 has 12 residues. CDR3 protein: CASREGTVEAFF. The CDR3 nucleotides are TGTGCCAGTAGGGAAGGGACAGTCGAAGCTTTCTTT.

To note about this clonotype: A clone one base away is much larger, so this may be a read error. CDR3 DNA sequence: TGCAGCAGGAGGACAGGGTTAGAAGAGACCCAGTACTTC. As protein: CSRRTGLEETQYF. The chain couples TRBV29-1 to TRBJ2-5; 8 nucleotides agree with TRBD1. Germline V gene lookup returns CDR1 SQVTM and CDR2 ANQGSEA. V lost 8 bases to trimming and J lost 3 bases; unmatched junction nucleotides: 8. The CDR3 runs 13 residues. Looking up the rest from reference TRBV29-1 and TRBJ2-5 gives the full variable domain: SAVISQKPSRDICQRGTSLTIQCQVDSQVTMMFWYRQQPGQSLTLIATANQGSEATYESGFVIDKFPISRPNLTFSTLTVSNMSPEDSSIYLCSRRTGLEETQYFGPGTRLLVL.

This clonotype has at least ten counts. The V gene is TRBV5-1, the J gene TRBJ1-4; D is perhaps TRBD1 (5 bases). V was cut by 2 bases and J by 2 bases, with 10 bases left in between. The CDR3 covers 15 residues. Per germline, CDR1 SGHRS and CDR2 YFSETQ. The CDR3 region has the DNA TGCGCCAGCAGCTTTAAGAGGGGCACTAATGAAAAACTGTTTTTT. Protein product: CASSFKRGTNEKLFF.

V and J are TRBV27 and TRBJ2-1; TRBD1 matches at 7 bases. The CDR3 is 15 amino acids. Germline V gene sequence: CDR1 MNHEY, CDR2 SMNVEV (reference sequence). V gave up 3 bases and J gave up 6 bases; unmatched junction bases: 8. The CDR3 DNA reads TGTGCCAGCAGTTTGCTCCCGACAGGGAGCAATGAGCAGTTCTTC. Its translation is CASSLLPTGSNEQFF.

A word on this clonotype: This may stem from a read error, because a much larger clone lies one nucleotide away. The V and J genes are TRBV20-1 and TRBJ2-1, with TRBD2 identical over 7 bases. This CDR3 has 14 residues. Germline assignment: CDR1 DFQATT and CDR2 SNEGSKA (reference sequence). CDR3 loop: CSASGGLLYNGQFF. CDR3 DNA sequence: TGCAGTGCTAGTGGGGGACTACTCTACAATGGGCAGTTCTTC.

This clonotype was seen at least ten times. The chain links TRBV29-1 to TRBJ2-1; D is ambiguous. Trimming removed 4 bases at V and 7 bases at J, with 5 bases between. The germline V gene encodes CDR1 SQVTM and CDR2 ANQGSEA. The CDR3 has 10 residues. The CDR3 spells CSVVSNEQFF. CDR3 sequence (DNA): TGCAGCGTTGTCAGTAATGAGCAGTTCTTC.

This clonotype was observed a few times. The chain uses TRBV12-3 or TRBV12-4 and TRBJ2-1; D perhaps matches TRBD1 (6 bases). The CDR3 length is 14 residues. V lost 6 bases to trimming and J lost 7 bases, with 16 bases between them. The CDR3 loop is CASSPDYRVNEQFF. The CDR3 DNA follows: TGTGCCAGCAGCCCTGACTACAGGGTAAATGAGCAGTTCTTC.

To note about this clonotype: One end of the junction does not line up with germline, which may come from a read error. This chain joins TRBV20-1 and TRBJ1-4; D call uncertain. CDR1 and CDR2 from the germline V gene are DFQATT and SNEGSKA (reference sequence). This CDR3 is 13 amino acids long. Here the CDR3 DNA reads TGCAGTGTCTTGGACCCTTCTAATGAAAAACGGTTTTTT. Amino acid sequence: CSVLDPSNEKRFF.

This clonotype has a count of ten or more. Written as DNA, the CDR3 is TGTGCCAGCAGTTTATATAGCGGCAGAAAAACTTACCAAGAGACCCAGTACTTC. Translated: CASSLYSGRKTYQETQYF. This chain joins TRBV12-3 or TRBV12-4 and TRBJ2-5; D perhaps matches TRBD2 (6 bases). V was shortened by 2 bases and J by 0 bases, with 19 bases between the two germline ends. The CDR3 contains 18 residues.

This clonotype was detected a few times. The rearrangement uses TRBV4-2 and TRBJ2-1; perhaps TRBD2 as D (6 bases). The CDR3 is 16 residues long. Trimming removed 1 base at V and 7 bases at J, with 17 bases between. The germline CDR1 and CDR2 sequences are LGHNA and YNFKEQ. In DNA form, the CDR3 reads TGTGCCAGCAGCCAAGGTTTAACGGGGGATAGGAATGAGCAGTTCTTC. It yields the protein CASSQGLTGDRNEQFF.

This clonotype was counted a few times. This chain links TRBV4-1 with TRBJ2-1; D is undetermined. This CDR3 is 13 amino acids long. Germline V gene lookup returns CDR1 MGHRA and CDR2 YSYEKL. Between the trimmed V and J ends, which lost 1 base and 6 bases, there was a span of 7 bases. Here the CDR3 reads CASSQADRNEQFF. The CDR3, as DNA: TGCGCCAGCAGCCAAGCGGACCGCAATGAGCAGTTCTTC.

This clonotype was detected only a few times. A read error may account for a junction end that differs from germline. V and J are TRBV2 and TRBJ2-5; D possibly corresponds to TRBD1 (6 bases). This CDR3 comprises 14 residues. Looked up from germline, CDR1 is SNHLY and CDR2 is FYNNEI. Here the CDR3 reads CASTRLGAQETQYF. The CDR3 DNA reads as TGTGCCAGCACCAGATTGGGGGCCCAAGAGACTCAGTACTTC.

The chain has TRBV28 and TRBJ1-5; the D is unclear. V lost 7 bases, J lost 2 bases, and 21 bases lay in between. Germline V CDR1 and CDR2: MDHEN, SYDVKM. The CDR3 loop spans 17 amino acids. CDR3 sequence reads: CASISSWERNGNQPQHF. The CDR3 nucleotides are TGTGCCAGCATCTCTAGTTGGGAAAGGAATGGCAATCAGCCCCAGCATTTT.

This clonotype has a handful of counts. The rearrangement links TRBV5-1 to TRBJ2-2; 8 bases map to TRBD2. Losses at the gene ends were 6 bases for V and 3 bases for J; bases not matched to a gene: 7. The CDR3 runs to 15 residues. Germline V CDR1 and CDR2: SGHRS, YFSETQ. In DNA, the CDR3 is TGCGCCAGCATCCCGGGACTAGGATACACCGGGGAGCTGTTTTTT. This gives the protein CASIPGLGYTGELFF.

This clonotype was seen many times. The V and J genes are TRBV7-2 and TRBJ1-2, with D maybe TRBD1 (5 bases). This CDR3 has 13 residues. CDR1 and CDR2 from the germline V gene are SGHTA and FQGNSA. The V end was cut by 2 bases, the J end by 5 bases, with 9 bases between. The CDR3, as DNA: TGTGCCAGCAGCTTACGGGGGGAGTATGGCTACACCTTC. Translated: CASSLRGEYGYTF. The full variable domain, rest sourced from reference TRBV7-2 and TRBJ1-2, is GAGVSQSPSNKVTEKGKDVELRCDPISGHTALYWYRQSLGQGLEFLIYFQGNSAPDKSGLPSDRFSAERTGGSVSTLTIQRTQQEDSAVYLCASSLRGEYGYTFGSGTRLTVV.

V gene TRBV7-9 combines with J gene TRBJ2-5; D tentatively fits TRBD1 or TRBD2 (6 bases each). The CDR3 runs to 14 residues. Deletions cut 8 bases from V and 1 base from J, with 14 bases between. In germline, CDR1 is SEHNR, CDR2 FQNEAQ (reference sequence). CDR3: CASCHGGTQETQYF. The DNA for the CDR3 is TGTGCCAGCTGCCACGGGGGCACCCAAGAGACCCAGTACTTC.

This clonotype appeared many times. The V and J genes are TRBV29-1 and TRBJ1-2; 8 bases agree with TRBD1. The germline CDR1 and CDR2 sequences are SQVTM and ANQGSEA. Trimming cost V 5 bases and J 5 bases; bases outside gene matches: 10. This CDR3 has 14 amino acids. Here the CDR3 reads CSVLTRGRTYGYTF. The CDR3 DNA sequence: TGCAGCGTTCTTACCAGGGGGCGAACATATGGCTACACCTTC.

CDR3 coding DNA: TGTGCCAGCAGCTTACCTGTGGGGACCCAGTACTTC. This encodes CASSLPVGTQYF. The rearrangement uses TRBV7-9 and TRBJ2-5; no firm D call. Deletions cut 2 bases from V and 7 bases from J, with 8 bases between. The CDR3 totals 12 residues. Germline V gene sequence: CDR1 SEHNR, CDR2 FQNEAQ (reference sequence).

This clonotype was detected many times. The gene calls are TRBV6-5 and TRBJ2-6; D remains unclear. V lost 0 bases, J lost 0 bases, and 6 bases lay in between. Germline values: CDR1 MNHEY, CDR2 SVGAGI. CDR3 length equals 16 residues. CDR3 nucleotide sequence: TGTGCCAGCAGTTACTCGATGGTCTCTGGGGCCAACGTCCTGACTTTC. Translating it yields CASSYSMVSGANVLTF.

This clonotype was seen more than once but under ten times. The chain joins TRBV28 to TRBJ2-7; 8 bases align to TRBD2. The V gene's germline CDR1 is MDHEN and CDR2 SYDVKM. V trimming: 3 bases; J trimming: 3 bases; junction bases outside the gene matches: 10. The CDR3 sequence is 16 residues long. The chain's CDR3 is CASSFLSIGGVYEQYF. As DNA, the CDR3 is TGTGCCAGCAGTTTCCTCTCCATCGGGGGGGTCTACGAGCAGTACTTC.

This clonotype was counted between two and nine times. Written as DNA, the CDR3 is TGTGCCATCAGTCCAGACTTCGGGCTAGGAGTCGCTACAGATACGCAGTATTTT. Protein: CAISPDFGLGVATDTQYF. The V gene is TRBV10-3, the J gene TRBJ2-3; D remains unclear. Germline V CDR1 and CDR2: ENHRY, SYGVKD. V was clipped by 5 bases and J by 3 bases, with 24 bases between them. The CDR3 is 18 amino acids.

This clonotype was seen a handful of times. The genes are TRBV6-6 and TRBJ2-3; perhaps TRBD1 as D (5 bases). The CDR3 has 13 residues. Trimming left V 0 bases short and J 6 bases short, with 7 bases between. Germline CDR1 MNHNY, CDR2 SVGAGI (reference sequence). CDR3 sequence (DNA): TGTGCCAGCAGTTACTCCCCAGGGGATACGCAGTATTTT. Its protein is CASSYSPGDTQYF.

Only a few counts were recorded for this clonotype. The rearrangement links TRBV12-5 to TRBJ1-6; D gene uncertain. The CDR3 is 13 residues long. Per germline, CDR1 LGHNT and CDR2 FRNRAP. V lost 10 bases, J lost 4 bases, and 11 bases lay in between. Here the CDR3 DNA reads TGTGCTACCTCAACAGCGTATAATTCACCCCTCCACTTT. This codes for CATSTAYNSPLHF. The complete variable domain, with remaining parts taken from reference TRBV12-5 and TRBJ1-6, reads DARVTQTPRHKVTEMGQEVTMRCQPILGHNTVFWYRQTMMQGLELLAYFRNRAPLDDSGMPKDRFSAEMPDATLATLKIQPSEPRDSAVYFCATSTAYNSPLHFGNGTRLTVT.

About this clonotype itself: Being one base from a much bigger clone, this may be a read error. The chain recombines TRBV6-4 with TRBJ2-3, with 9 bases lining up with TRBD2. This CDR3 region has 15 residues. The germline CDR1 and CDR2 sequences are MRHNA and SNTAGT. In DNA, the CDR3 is TGTGCCAGCAGTGACTCTAGCGGGGGCACAGATGCGCAGTATTTT. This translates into CASSDSSGGTDAQYF.

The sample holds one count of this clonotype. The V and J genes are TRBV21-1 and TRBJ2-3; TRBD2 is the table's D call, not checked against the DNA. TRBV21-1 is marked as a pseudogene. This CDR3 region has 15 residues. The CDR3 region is CASTPGLVVPDTQYF. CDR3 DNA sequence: TGTGCCAGCACCCCGGGGCTAGTTGTGCCAGATACGCAGTATTTT.